The T cell receptor beta chain under discussion was sequenced for a study of blood T cell repertoires in COVID-19 (dated by TCRdb to about 2020). Regarding the research as a whole: Samples covering the acute and convalescent phases of COVID-19 were provided by collaborators in the United States, Italy and Spain. The material from the prospective study consisted of cDNA or gDNA derived from T cells, B-cell-depleted T cells, or PBMCs. Subjects who had been exposed to COVID-19, were actively infected with it, or had recovered from it provided the deeply sampled blood TCRbeta repertoires that made up the dataset. A freely available public database, intended as a resource for researchers studying the immune response to SARS-CoV-2, is where the repertoires were released. Samples came from the ongoing ImmuneRACE study (first 160 participants) plus 1,254 subjects from 6 global collaborators. Sample metadata almost always included a de-identified subject ID, COVID-19 status, age in years and sex. Where available, HLA class I and class II types were obtained from metadata supplied by the sample provider rather than from assay-based typing. The study at large found these results: Clinical and demographic metadata were provided uncurated, with the amount varying by source and participant.

Whole blood was collected in K2EDTA tubes by collaborating institutions according to the institutions' own protocols. Collaborator samples were shipped for TCRbeta analysis as frozen whole blood, isolated PBMCs, or DNA extracted from either sample type. Regarding this clone: Its antigen target is currently unknown. No per-base quality is available; no much larger clone lies one base away.

TCRbeta CDR3 regions were amplified from genomic DNA using the immunoSEQ Assay, a bias-controlled multiplex PCR. In the original analysis: Within the assay, amplification of reference gene primers was used to estimate how many nucleated cells each sample contained. To quantify the absolute abundance of each unique TCRbeta CDR3 rearrangement, sequence reads were collapsed and filtered. For each sample, productive Simpson clonality was calculated as the square root of Simpson's diversity index across productive rearrangements. Held by TCRdb, this immuneACCESS table contains in-frame sequences only and omits some clones. Under half of the omission traces to an unresolved V gene where checked; the cause of the rest is unknown. V and J calls and clone size are those listed in that table; D and trimming were worked out from the DNA. This sample lists 85,000 to 100,000 clones; about 82% were detected once. The top ten clones comprise 10% to 15% of the sample.

This receptor was identified in a woman in her sixties or seventies in a cohort sampled during active or convalescent COVID-19. Sample: peripheral blood.

The DNA sequence is TGTGCCTGGAGTCTTTCAGGGGGAGGCAATCAGCCCCAGCATTTT. It translates to CAWSLSGGGNQPQHF. The rearranged chain carries TRBV30 and TRBJ1-5, and 7 junctional nucleotides match TRBD1. Taken from cysteine to phenylalanine, the CDR3 has 15 residues. Solely the CDR3 DNA is kept, with 45 bases framed from the first base. V has 2 bases trimmed and J has 2 bases trimmed; junction bases matching no gene number 6. The germline V gene (reference sequence) sets CDR1 to GTSNPN and CDR2 to SVGIG.